This TCR beta chain was sequenced during a study of T cells in Graves' hyperthyroidism and ophthalmopathy. Study-level results: Blood held most thyroid clonotypes expanded above 0.001 frequency.

Amplification yielded TCR beta CDR3 regions, with RNA transcripts as the source. The TCR CDR3 first-round RT-PCR relied on the HTBI primer set. TCRdb independently ran MiXCR on the multiplex PCR reads; one entry per CDR3 protein. This sample has about half a million distinct CDR3 sequences, with 15% to 20% found just once. Uncontrolled infection, other autoimmune disease, pregnancy or lactation disqualified patients from enrolment. This CDR3 region has 18 residues. With V trimmed by 0 bases and J by 5 bases, 14 bases remained unmatched. Germline-derived CDR1 and CDR2 are LGHNA and YSLEER. A note on this clonotype: No antigen is known for it.

The sequencing sample was made of blood. The rearrangement joins TRBV4-3 to TRBJ2-7; TRBD1 aligns across 9 bases. The sequence was obtained from a woman in her 30s with Graves' ophthalmopathy. CDR3 sequence reads: CASSQDGASRDRAHEQYF. The CDR3 nucleotides are TGCGCCAGCAGCCAAGACGGCGCTAGTCGGGACAGGGCCCACGAGCAGTACTTC.